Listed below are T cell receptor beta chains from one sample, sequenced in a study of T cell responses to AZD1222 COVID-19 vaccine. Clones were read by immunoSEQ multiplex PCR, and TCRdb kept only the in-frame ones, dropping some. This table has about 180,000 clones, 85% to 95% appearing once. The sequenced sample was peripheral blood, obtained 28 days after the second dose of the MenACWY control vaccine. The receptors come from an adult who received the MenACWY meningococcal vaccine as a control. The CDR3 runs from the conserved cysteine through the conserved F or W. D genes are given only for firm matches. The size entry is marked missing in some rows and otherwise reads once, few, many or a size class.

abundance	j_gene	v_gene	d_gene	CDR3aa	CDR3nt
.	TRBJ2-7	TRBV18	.	CASSPGLYEQYF	TGTGCCAGCTCACCGGGCCTCTACGAGCAGTACTTC
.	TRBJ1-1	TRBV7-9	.	CASSPYFPRALNTEAFF	TGTGCCAGCAGCCCGTACTTTCCTCGGGCTTTGAACACTGAAGCTTTCTTT
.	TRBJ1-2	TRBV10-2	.	CASSESQNRIYGYTF	TGCGCCAGCAGTGAGTCGCAGAACAGAATCTATGGCTACACCTTC
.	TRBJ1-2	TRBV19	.	CASSLIGANYGYTF	TGTGCCAGTAGCCTCATAGGGGCGAACTATGGCTACACCTTC
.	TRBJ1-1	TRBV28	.	CASPPGQGRAEAFF	TGTGCCAGCCCACCGGGGCAGGGGAGGGCTGAAGCTTTCTTT
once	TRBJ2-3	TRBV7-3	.	CASSPTGSTDTQYF	TGTGCCAGCAGCCCGACAGGAAGCACAGATACGCAGTATTTT
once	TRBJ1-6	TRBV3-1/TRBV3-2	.	CASTSGATINSPLHF	TGTGCCAGCACCTCAGGGGCGACCATAAATTCACCCCTCCACTTT
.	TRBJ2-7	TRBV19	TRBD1	CASRDRGGYEQYF	TGTGCCAGTAGGGACAGGGGCGGCTACGAGCAGTACTTC
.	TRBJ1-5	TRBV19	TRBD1	CASRTTGGDSNQPQHF	TGTGCCAGTAGAACCACAGGGGGAGATAGCAATCAGCCCCAGCATTTT
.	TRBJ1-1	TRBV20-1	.	CSASKANTEAFF	TGCAGTGCTAGTAAGGCGAACACTGAAGCTTTCTTT
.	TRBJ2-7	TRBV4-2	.	CASSPRGGGQSRDEQYF	TGTGCCAGCAGCCCACGGGGAGGCGGACAGTCCCGGGACGAGCAGTACTTC
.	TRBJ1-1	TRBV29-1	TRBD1	CSGAGQGTFF	TGCAGCGGAGCGGGACAGGGTACCTTCTTT
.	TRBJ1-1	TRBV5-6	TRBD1	CASSQRTGLNTEAFF	TGTGCCAGCAGCCAAAGGACAGGGCTGAACACTGAAGCTTTCTTT
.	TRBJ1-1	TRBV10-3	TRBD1	CAISGGTGNTEAFF	TGTGCCATCAGTGGAGGGACAGGGAACACTGAAGCTTTCTTT
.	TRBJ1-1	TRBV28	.	CASSWGLMDTEAFF	TGTGCCAGCAGTTGGGGGCTTATGGACACTGAAGCTTTCTTT
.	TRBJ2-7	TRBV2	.	CASSISGSEQYF	TGTGCCAGCAGCATCTCGGGGTCCGAGCAGTACTTC
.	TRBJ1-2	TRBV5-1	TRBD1	CASSLEGGDGYTF	TGCGCCAGCAGCTTGGAAGGGGGCGATGGCTACACCTTC
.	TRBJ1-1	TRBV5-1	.	CASSLEGTRNTEAFF	TGCGCCAGCAGCTTGGAGGGGACACGGAACACTGAAGCTTTCTTT
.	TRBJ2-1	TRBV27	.	CASSLGGTSTYNEQFF	TGTGCCAGCAGTTTAGGGGGGACCTCTACCTACAATGAGCAGTTCTTC
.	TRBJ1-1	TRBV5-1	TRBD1	CASSLGQGMNTEAFF	TGCGCCAGCAGCCTGGGACAGGGGATGAACACTGAAGCTTTCTTT
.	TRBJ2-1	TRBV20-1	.	CSAKGQTEQFF	TGCAGTGCTAAAGGTCAGACGGAGCAGTTCTTC
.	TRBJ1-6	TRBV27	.	CASSLLLGRSSYNSPLHF	TGTGCCAGCAGTTTATTATTGGGCAGAAGCTCCTATAATTCACCCCTCCACTTT
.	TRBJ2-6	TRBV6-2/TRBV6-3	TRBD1	CASSRPGTGGPSGANVLTF	TGTGCCAGCAGCCGTCCCGGGACAGGGGGACCCTCGGGGGCCAACGTCCTGACTTTC
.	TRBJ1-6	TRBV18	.	CASSPGGLGNSPLHF	TGTGCCAGCTCCCCCGGGGGCCTCGGGAATTCACCCCTCCACTTT
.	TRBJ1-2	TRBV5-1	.	CASSSRDGLNYGYTF	TGCGCCAGCAGCTCGCGGGACGGTCTTAACTATGGCTACACCTTC
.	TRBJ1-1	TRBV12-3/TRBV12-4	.	CASRWDTEAFF	TGTGCCAGCCGGTGGGACACTGAAGCTTTCTTT
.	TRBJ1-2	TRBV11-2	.	CASSGTDGFYGYTF	TGTGCCAGCAGCGGTACGGACGGCTTCTATGGCTACACCTTC
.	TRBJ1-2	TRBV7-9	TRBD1	CASSLDRGGGTSYTF	TGTGCCAGCAGCTTGGACAGGGGCGGAGGAACGAGTTACACCTTC
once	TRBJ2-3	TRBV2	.	CASSGVLRTDTQYF	TGTGCCAGCAGTGGGGTCCTGAGAACAGATACGCAGTATTTT
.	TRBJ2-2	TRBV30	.	CAWRGPSNTGELFF	TGTGCCTGGAGAGGCCCTTCGAACACCGGGGAGCTGTTTTTT
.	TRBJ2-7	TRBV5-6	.	CASSLDTYSYEQYF	TGTGCCAGCAGCTTGGACACCTACTCCTACGAGCAGTACTTC
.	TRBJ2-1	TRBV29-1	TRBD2	CSVSSGGYNEQFF	TGCAGCGTTTCCAGCGGGGGTTACAATGAGCAGTTCTTC
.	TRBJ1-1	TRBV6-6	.	CASSPPAGLSTEAFF	TGTGCCAGCAGTCCACCGGCAGGGTTGAGCACTGAAGCTTTCTTT
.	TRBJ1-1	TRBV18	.	CASSAAGSAGTAEAFF	TGTGCCAGCTCAGCGGCTGGGTCTGCGGGAACCGCTGAAGCTTTCTTT
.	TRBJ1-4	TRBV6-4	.	CASSDSVQGNEKLFF	TGTGCCAGCAGTGACTCGGTTCAGGGGAATGAAAAACTGTTTTTT
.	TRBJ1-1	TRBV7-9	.	CASSAIIEAFF	TGTGCCAGCAGCGCGATTATTGAAGCTTTCTTT
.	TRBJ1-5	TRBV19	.	CASSIYGQSNQPQHF	TGTGCCAGTAGTATATACGGACAGTCCAATCAGCCCCAGCATTTT
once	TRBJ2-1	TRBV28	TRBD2	CASSTTGTSSFF	TGTGCCAGCAGCACCACCGGGACTAGTTCGTTCTTC
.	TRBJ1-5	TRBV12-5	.	CASGGDPLPQHF	TGTGCTAGTGGTGGGGACCCCTTGCCCCAGCATTTT
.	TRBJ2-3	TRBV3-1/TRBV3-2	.	CASTTLGGASTDTQYF	TGTGCCAGCACCACATTGGGTGGGGCTAGCACAGATACGCAGTATTTT
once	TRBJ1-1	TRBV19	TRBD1	CASSMWTGKTEAFF	TGTGCCAGTAGTATGTGGACAGGGAAGACTGAAGCTTTCTTT
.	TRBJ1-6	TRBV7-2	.	CASSLDRSSYNSPLHF	TGTGCCAGCAGCCTAGACAGGAGCTCCTATAATTCACCCCTCCACTTT
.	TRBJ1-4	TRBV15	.	CATSRDRGREKLFF	TGTGCCACCAGCAGAGACAGGGGCCGAGAAAAACTGTTTTTT
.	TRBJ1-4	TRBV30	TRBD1	CAWSVQGVEKLFF	TGTGCCTGGAGTGTCCAGGGGGTTGAAAAACTGTTTTTT
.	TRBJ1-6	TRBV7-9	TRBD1	CASSSGQGSNSPLHF	TGTGCCAGCAGCTCCGGACAGGGATCGAATTCACCCCTCCACTTT
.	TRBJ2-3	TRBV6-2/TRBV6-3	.	CASSYGPGTSTDTQYF	TGTGCCAGCAGTTACGGGCCCGGGACTAGCACAGATACGCAGTATTTT